This T cell receptor (beta chain) was retrieved from a study of beta chain features in type 1 diabetes. Study context: Across every sample, around 98 million sorted cells were examined in total.

This CDR3 contains 14 residues. Germline V gene sequence: CDR1 SGHNT, CDR2 YYREEE (reference sequence). Germline trimming cut 4 bases from V and 4 bases from J; bases unmatched to any gene: 7. This clone was picked up a small number of times. Its antigen is undetermined. There was one heparinised blood draw per donor, averaging roughly 110 mL. Via the markers CD45RO/CCR7/CD25/CD127/CD95/CD27, stem cell-like memory, regulatory, central memory and naive CD4+ cells were sorted. General study findings and limits: Researchers report that Type 1 diabetes patients had moderately but significantly shorter TCRB CDR3s across all four CD4+ subsets. PCR may have favored shorter templates equally in patients and controls.

The whole isolated RNA underwent reverse transcription, so sequencing captured expressed TCRB transcripts. The data were produced by immunoSEQ multiplex PCR, yet TCRdb's version contains in-frame clones alone and is incomplete. The sample includes around 280,000 clones, about 15% seen only once; the top ten take less than 0.02%. The receptor comes from a man younger than 30 with type 1 diabetes. The V call is TRBV5-4, the J call TRBJ2-7; 8 bases line up with TRBD1. The sequencing sample was made of naive CD4+ T cells from blood. The DNA for the CDR3 is TGTGCCAGCAGCCTCGGGACAGGACAGTACGAGCAGTACTTC. Translation: CASSLGTGQYEQYF.